The rows below give T cell receptor beta chains drawn from one sample of a study of T cell responses to AZD1222 COVID-19 vaccine. Profiling relied on immunoSEQ multiplex PCR, and the TCRdb table lists in-frame clones only, not all of them. The repertoire holds more than 100,000 clones, with around 87% as singletons. Material: peripheral blood, obtained on day 0 of AZD1222 vaccination. Source of these receptors: an adult in good health. The CDR3 runs from the conserved cysteine through the conserved F or W. D genes are given only for firm matches. Not every row has a clone size; where given, it reads once, few, many or a size class.

D	V	J	size	CDR3	DNA
-	TRBV28	TRBJ1-1	-	CASSFPPDTEAFF	TGTGCCAGCAGTTTCCCGCCGGACACTGAAGCTTTCTTT
-	TRBV5-6	TRBJ1-6	-	CASSLRGDSSYNSPLHF	TGTGCCAGCAGCTTGCGTGGAGATAGCTCCTATAATTCACCCCTCCACTTT
-	TRBV5-1	TRBJ2-7	-	CASGWVADEQYF	TGCGCCAGCGGATGGGTAGCGGACGAGCAGTACTTC
-	TRBV9	TRBJ2-1	-	CASSVEGQDYNEQFF	TGTGCCAGCAGCGTTGAGGGACAAGACTACAATGAGCAGTTCTTC
-	TRBV5-5	TRBJ1-3	-	CASSSTFSGNTIYF	TGTGCCAGCAGCTCTACTTTCTCTGGAAACACCATATATTTT
TRBD1	TRBV19	TRBJ1-6	once	CASSIGQESSYNSPLHF	TGTGCCAGTAGTATCGGACAGGAGAGCTCCTATAATTCACCCCTCCACTTT
-	TRBV6-1	TRBJ2-7	many	CASSETGAGEQYF	TGTGCCAGCAGTGAAACCGGGGCTGGTGAGCAGTACTTC
TRBD1	TRBV3-1/TRBV3-2	TRBJ2-6	-	CASSPTGQGSGANVLTF	TGTGCCAGCAGCCCTACGGGACAGGGCTCTGGGGCCAACGTCCTGACTTTC
-	TRBV24-1	TRBJ1-2	-	CATSDHYGYTF	TGTGCCACCAGTGACCACTATGGCTACACCTTC
TRBD2	TRBV7-9	TRBJ2-7	medium-sized	CASSLEAGVAPYEQYF	TGTGCCAGCAGCTTAGAGGCGGGGGTGGCCCCCTACGAGCAGTACTTC
TRBD2	TRBV5-4	TRBJ2-7	-	CASSWTSGGHEQYF	TGTGCCAGCAGCTGGACTAGCGGGGGACACGAGCAGTACTTC
-	TRBV7-2	TRBJ2-1	-	CASSLAGASYNEQFF	TGTGCCAGCAGCTTAGCCGGGGCATCCTACAATGAGCAGTTCTTC
TRBD1	TRBV27	TRBJ1-1	-	CASSSQGRDRVGAFF	TGTGCCAGCAGTTCCCAAGGCCGGGACAGGGTTGGGGCTTTCTTT
-	TRBV9	TRBJ1-2	-	CASSALNGYTF	TGTGCCAGCAGCGCCTTAAATGGCTACACCTTC
TRBD1	TRBV9	TRBJ2-3	-	CASSVAPTGTGGTDTQYF	TGTGCCAGCAGCGTAGCTCCCACCGGGACAGGGGGAACAGATACGCAGTATTTT
-	TRBV2	TRBJ1-1	-	CASTGPDRFFKTEAFF	TGTGCCAGCACTGGACCCGACAGGTTTTTTAAGACTGAAGCTTTCTTT
-	TRBV3-1/TRBV3-2	TRBJ1-1	-	CASSQDRLTEAFF	TGTGCCAGCAGCCAAGATCGGCTCACTGAAGCTTTCTTT
TRBD1	TRBV10-3	TRBJ2-7	-	CAITSGQGAYEQYF	TGTGCCATCACCTCGGGACAGGGCGCCTACGAGCAGTACTTC
-	TRBV4-2	TRBJ2-1	-	CASSQDEAGAVYNEQFF	TGTGCCAGCAGCCAAGATGAGGCAGGTGCGGTATACAATGAGCAGTTCTTC
-	TRBV12-3/TRBV12-4	TRBJ1-4	-	CASSFNEKLFF	TGTGCCAGCAGTTTCAATGAAAAACTGTTTTTT
-	TRBV4-1	TRBJ1-5	once	CASSQDQGRGTGGGNQPQHF	TGCGCCAGCAGCCAAGATCAGGGTCGAGGGACCGGCGGGGGGAATCAGCCCCAGCATTTT
-	TRBV19	TRBJ1-2	-	CASSITRATNYGYTF	TGTGCCAGTAGTATAACAAGGGCCACTAACTATGGCTACACCTTC
-	TRBV10-1	TRBJ1-2	-	CASSERRENYGYTF	TGCGCCAGCAGTGAGAGGCGGGAGAACTATGGCTACACCTTC
TRBD1	TRBV19	TRBJ2-1	-	CASSPGQGSDEQFF	TGTGCCAGTAGTCCGGGACAGGGGAGCGATGAGCAGTTCTTC
-	TRBV19	TRBJ2-2	-	CASSGQNTGELFF	TGTGCCAGTAGTGGACAGAACACCGGGGAGCTGTTTTTT
-	TRBV21-1	TRBJ1-2	once	CASSKVNPRRRNYGYTF	TGTGCCAGCAGCAAAGTAAATCCGCGACGGAGAAACTATGGCTACACCTTC
-	TRBV27	TRBJ1-6	-	CASRSRGRGILNSPLHF	TGTGCCAGCAGATCACGGGGCAGGGGAATTCTAAATTCACCCCTCCACTTT
-	TRBV12-3/TRBV12-4	TRBJ2-7	-	CASSSGNEQYF	TGTGCCAGCAGTTCCGGGAACGAGCAGTACTTC
-	TRBV6-2/TRBV6-3	TRBJ2-4	-	CASSYSSSGIQYF	TGTGCCAGCAGTTACTCTTCCTCTGGCATTCAGTACTTC
-	TRBV6-4	TRBJ1-1	-	CASSVSGEWNTEAFF	TGTGCCAGCAGTGTCTCTGGGGAGTGGAACACTGAAGCTTTCTTT
-	TRBV19	TRBJ1-1	-	CASRVSALNTEAFF	TGTGCCAGTAGGGTCTCGGCATTGAACACTGAAGCTTTCTTT
TRBD1	TRBV19	TRBJ1-2	-	CASSTTGDGGYTF	TGTGCCAGTAGTACTACAGGGGATGGCGGCTACACCTTC
-	TRBV19	TRBJ1-6	-	CASSVEPLRSPLHF	TGTGCCAGTAGTGTCGAGCCCCTCCGTTCACCCCTCCACTTT